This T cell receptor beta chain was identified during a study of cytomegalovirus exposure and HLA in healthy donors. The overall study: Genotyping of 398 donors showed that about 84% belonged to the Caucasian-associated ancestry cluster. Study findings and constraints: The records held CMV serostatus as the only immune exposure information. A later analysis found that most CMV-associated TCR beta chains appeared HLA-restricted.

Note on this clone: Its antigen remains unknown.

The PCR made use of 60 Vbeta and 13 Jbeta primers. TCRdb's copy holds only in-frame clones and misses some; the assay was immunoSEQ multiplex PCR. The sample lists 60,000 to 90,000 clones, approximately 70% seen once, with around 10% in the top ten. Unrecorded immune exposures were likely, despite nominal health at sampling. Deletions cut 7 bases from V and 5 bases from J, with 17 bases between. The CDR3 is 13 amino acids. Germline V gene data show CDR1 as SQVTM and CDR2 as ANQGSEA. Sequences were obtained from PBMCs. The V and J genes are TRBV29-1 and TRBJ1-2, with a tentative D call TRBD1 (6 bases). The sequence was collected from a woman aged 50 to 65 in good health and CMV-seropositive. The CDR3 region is CSADREQGYGYTF. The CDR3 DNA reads TGCAGCGCTGACCGGGAACAGGGATATGGCTACACCTTC.